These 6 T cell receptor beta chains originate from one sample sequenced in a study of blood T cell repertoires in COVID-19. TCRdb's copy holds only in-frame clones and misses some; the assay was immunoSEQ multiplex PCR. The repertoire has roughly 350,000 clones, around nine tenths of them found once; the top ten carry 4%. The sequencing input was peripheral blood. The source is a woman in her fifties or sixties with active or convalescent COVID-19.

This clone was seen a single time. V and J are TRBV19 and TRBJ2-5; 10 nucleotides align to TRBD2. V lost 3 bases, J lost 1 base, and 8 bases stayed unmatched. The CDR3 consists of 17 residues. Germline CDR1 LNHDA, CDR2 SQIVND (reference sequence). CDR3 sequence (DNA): TGTGCCAGTAGTATTCAGGCTAGCGGGGGTTCCCAAGAGACCCAGTACTTC. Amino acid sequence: CASSIQASGGSQETQYF.

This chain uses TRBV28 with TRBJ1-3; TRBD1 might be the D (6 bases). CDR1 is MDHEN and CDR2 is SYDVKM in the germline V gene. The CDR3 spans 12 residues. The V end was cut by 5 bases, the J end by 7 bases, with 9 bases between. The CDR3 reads CASSTQGNTIYF. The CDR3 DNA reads TGTGCCAGCAGTACACAGGGTAACACCATATATTTT.

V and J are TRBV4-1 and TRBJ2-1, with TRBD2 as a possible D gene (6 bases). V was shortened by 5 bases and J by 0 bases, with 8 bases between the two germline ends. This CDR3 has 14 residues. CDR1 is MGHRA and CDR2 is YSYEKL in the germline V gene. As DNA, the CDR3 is TGCGCCAGCAGCGGCGGGGTCTCCTACAATGAGCAGTTCTTC. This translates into CASSGGVSYNEQFF.

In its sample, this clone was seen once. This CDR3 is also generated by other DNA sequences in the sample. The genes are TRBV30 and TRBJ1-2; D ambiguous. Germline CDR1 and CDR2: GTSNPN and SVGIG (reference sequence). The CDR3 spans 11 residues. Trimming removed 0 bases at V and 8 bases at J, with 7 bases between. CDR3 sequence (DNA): TGTGCCTGGAGTGTTGGAGGGGGCTACACCTTC. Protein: CAWSVGGGYTF.

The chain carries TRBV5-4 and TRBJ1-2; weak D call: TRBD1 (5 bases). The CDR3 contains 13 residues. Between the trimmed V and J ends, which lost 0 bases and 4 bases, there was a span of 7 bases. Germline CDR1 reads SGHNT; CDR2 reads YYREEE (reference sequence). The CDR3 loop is CASSLDRRYGYTF. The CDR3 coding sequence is TGTGCCAGCAGCTTGGACAGGCGCTATGGCTACACCTTC. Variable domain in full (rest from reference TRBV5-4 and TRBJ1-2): ETGVTQSPTHLIKTRGQQVTLRCSSQSGHNTVSWYQQALGQGPQFIFQYYREEENGRGNFPPRFSGLQFPNYSSELNVNALELDDSALYLCASSLDRRYGYTFGSGTRLTVV.

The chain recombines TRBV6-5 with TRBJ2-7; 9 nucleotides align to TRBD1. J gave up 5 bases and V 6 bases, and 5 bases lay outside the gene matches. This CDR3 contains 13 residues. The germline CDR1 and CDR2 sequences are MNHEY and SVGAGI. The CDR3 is CASRETGGNEQYF. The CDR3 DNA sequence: TGTGCCAGCAGGGAGACAGGGGGTAACGAGCAGTACTTC.